This T cell receptor (beta chain) was recovered during a study of shared clonotypes between healthy human individuals. TCRdb's table, derived via immunoSEQ multiplex PCR, lists solely in-frame clones and lacks some. The sample carries approximately 1.5 million clones, 98% recorded once. Losses at the gene ends were 7 bases for V and 5 bases for J; bases not matched to a gene: 10. From germline, CDR1 is SEHNR and CDR2 FQNEAQ (reference sequence). This CDR3 is 16 amino acids long. This chain joins TRBV7-9 and TRBJ2-2; 10 bases agree with TRBD1. Sequenced: naive CD4+ T cells sorted from blood. The subset: CD45RA+ positively selected. The source is a man aged 25-40 years in good health. DNA of the CDR3: TGTGCCAGCACCCCAAGGGGACAGGGGCCGACCGGGGAGCTGTTTTTT. Its translation is CASTPRGQGPTGELFF.